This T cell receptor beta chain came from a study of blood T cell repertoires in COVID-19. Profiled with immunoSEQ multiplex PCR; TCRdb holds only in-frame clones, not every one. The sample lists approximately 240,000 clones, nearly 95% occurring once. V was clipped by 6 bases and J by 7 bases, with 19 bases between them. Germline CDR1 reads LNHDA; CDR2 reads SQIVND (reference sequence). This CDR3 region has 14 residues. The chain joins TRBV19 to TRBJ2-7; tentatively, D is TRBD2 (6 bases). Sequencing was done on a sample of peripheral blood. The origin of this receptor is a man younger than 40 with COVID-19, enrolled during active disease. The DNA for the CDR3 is TGTGCCAGTAGCAGAGGGCGGGGAACGAATGAGCAGTACTTC. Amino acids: CASSRGRGTNEQYF.